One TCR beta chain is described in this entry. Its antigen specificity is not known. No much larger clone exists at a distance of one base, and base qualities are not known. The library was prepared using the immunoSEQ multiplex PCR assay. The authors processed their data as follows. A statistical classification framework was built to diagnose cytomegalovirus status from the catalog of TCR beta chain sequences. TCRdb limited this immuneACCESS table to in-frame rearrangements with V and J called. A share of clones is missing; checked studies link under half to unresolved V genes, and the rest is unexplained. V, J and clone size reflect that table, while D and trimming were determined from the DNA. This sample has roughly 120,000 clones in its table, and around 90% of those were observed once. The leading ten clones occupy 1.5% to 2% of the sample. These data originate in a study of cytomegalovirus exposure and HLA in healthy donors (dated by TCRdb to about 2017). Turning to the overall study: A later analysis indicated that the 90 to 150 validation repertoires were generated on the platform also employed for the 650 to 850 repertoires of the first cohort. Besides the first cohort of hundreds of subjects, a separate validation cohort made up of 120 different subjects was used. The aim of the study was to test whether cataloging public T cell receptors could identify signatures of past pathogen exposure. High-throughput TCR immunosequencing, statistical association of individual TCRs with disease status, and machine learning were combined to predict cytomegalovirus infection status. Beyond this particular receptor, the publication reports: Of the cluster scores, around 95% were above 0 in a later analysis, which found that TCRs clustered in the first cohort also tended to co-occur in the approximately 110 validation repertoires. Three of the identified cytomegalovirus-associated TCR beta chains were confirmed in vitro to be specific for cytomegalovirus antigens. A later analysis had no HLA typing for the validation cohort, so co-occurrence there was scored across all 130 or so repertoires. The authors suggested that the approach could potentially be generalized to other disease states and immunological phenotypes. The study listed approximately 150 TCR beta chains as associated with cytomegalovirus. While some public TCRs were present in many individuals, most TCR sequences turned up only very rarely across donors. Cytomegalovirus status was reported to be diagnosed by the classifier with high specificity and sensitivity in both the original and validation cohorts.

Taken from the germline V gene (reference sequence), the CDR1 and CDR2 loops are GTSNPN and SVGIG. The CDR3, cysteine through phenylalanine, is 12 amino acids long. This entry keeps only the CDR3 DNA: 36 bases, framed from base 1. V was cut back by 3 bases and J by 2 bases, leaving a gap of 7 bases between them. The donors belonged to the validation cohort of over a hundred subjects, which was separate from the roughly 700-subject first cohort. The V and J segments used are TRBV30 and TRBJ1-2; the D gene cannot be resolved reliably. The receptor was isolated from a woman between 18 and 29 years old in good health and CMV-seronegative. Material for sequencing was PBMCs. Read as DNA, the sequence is TGTGCCTGGAGCTTGGCAAACTATGGCTACACCTTC. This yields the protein CAWSLANYGYTF. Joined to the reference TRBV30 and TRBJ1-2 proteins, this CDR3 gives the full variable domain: SQTIHQWPATLVQPVGSPLSLECTVEGTSNPNLYWYRQAAGRGLQLLFYSVGIGQISSEVPQNLSASRPQDRQFILSSKKLLLSDSGFYLCAWSLANYGYTFGSGTRLTVV.